This entry lists 27 T cell receptor beta chains sequenced from one sample in a study of T cell changes during pregnancy in multiple sclerosis. Here immunoSEQ multiplex PCR was the method, and the copy in TCRdb shows in-frame clones only, minus some. The sample includes roughly 70,000 clones, 85% to 95% seen only once; the top ten take about 2.8%. The sample consisted of peripheral blood, taken in the third trimester of pregnancy. The source is a female donor in good health, enrolled as a control in a pregnancy study.

As DNA, the CDR3 is TGTGCCAGCAGTTCGGGACAGGGTAACTTCTACGAGCAGTACTTC. This translates into CASSSGQGNFYEQYF. This chain links TRBV28 with TRBJ2-7, with 9 nucleotides matching TRBD1. CDR1 and CDR2 (germline): MDHEN, SYDVKM. The CDR3 runs to 15 residues. V lost 4 bases to trimming and J lost 3 bases; unmatched junction nucleotides: 7.

The V and J genes are TRBV28 and TRBJ2-3, with TRBD1 as a possible D gene (5 bases). Trimming stripped 6 bases from V and 8 bases from J, with 21 bases between. The germline gives CDR1 MDHEN, CDR2 SYDVKM. The CDR3 sequence is 15 residues long. CDR3 loop: CASSPHVRQRGTQYF. CDR3 coding DNA: TGTGCCAGCAGCCCCCATGTGCGGCAAAGGGGTACGCAGTATTTT.

The chain joins TRBV28 to TRBJ1-1; 8 bases are shared with TRBD1. The CDR3 extends over 14 amino acids. The V gene end was trimmed by 10 bases and the J gene end by 1 base; junction bases not matched to a gene: 8. The germline V gene has CDR1 MDHEN and CDR2 SYDVKM. CDR3 in DNA: TGTGCCACCCACCCCACAGGGGGGAACACTGAAGCTTTCTTT. Its translation is CATHPTGGNTEAFF.

The chain is built from TRBV5-1 and TRBJ1-1; no firm D call. The germline V gene has CDR1 SGHRS and CDR2 YFSETQ. The CDR3 runs 13 residues. V lost 0 bases to trimming and J lost 0 bases, with 3 bases between them. The CDR3 DNA reads TGCGCCAGCAGCTTGGGAGTGAACACTGAAGCTTTCTTT. This codes for CASSLGVNTEAFF.

The rearrangement links TRBV4-1 to TRBJ2-3; 7 nucleotides align to TRBD2. After removal of 4 bases from V and 2 bases from J, the junction contained 3 bases not matched to a gene. Germline loops: CDR1 MGHRA, CDR2 YSYEKL. CDR3 length equals 14 residues. The CDR3 coding sequence is TGCGCCAGCAGCCGGCGGGGGATCACAGATACGCAGTATTTT. Its protein is CASSRRGITDTQYF.

The rearrangement joins TRBV10-2 to TRBJ2-7, with 9 nucleotides matching TRBD2. This CDR3 is 15 amino acids long. V shed 6 bases, J shed 2 bases, and the junction held 8 bases outside the gene matches. Germline CDR1 and CDR2: WSHSY and SAAADI. CDR3 amino acids: CASSQGTSRAYEQYF. The CDR3, as DNA: TGCGCCAGCAGCCAAGGGACTAGCCGAGCCTACGAGCAGTACTTC.

The CDR3 here is CAWSASDSGIQPQHF. CDR3 sequence (DNA): TGTGCCTGGAGTGCGTCGGACTCGGGCATCCAGCCCCAGCATTTT. This chain uses TRBV30 with TRBJ1-5, with D unresolved. The V gene lost 1 base and the J gene lost 7 bases, with 17 bases spanning the gap. CDR1 and CDR2 (germline): GTSNPN, SVGIG (reference sequence). The CDR3 length is 15 residues.

This rearrangement joins TRBV5-1 to TRBJ2-3, with 12 bases that match TRBD1. This CDR3 region has 16 residues. Germline CDR1 is SGHRS and CDR2 is YFSETQ. Losses at the gene ends were 4 bases for V and 3 bases for J; bases not matched to a gene: 6. The CDR3 reads CASSPGQGAWTDTQYF. Written as DNA, the CDR3 is TGCGCCAGCAGCCCGGGACAGGGGGCGTGGACAGATACGCAGTATTTT.

This clone was recorded only once. The chain carries TRBV19 and TRBJ2-7; 7 bases line up with TRBD2. V shed 3 bases, J shed 7 bases, and the junction held 12 bases outside the gene matches. From germline, CDR1 is LNHDA and CDR2 SQIVND (reference sequence). This CDR3 region has 15 residues. In nucleotides, the CDR3 is TGTGCCAGTAGTATTGGCGGGAGTTTGCGGAGGGAGCAGTACTTC. Encoded protein: CASSIGGSLRREQYF.

J is TRBJ2-2 and V is TRBV28; 7 positions match TRBD1. This CDR3 has 15 amino acids. Unmatched junction bases numbered 10, after V lost 6 bases and J lost 6 bases. Germline V gene lookup returns CDR1 MDHEN and CDR2 SYDVKM. The CDR3: CASRLGQSFPGELFF. As DNA, the CDR3 is TGTGCCAGCAGGTTGGGACAGTCATTTCCCGGGGAGCTGTTTTTT.

This chain connects TRBV7-6 to TRBJ1-4; 8 bases agree with TRBD1. V shed 0 bases and J 5 bases; nucleotides not matched to a gene: 2. Germline CDR1 SGHVS, CDR2 FNYEAQ. The CDR3 runs 15 residues. CDR3: CASSLADRGNEKLFF. As DNA, the CDR3 is TGTGCCAGCAGCTTAGCCGACAGGGGAAATGAAAAACTGTTTTTT.

The rearrangement joins TRBV28 to TRBJ1-2, with TRBD1 matching 8 bases. CDR3 length equals 15 residues. Germline V lookup: CDR1 MDHEN, CDR2 SYDVKM. J lost 6 bases, V lost 5 bases, and 11 bases had no gene match. CDR3 sequence: CASSPTSDRAHGYTF. The CDR3 region has the DNA TGTGCCAGCAGTCCCACCTCGGACAGGGCCCATGGCTACACCTTC.

CDR3 DNA: TGTGCCAGCAGCCTGGACGGGGGGCTTTTAGCCGCTGAAGCTTTCTTT. Translating gives CASSLDGGLLAAEAFF. V is TRBV7-9 and J is TRBJ1-1; D may be TRBD1 (6 bases). Germline V lookup: CDR1 SEHNR, CDR2 FQNEAQ (reference sequence). The CDR3 has 16 residues. Trimming removed 5 bases from V and 6 bases from J, with 22 bases in between.

This sequence joins TRBV29-1 and TRBJ2-3; 9 nucleotides align to TRBD2. Germline-derived CDR1 and CDR2 are SQVTM and ANQGSEA. CDR3 length equals 16 residues. Trimming at V came to 7 bases and at J to 0 bases, leaving 11 bases not matched to a gene. The CDR3 nucleotides read TGCAGCGCTTCCACGGGACTAGCTCGTAGCACAGATACGCAGTATTTT. Translated, it gives CSASTGLARSTDTQYF.

V gene TRBV7-9 combines with J gene TRBJ1-4; 8 nucleotides align to TRBD1. This CDR3 spans 16 amino acids. J gave up 4 bases and V 5 bases, and 9 bases lay outside the gene matches. The germline V gene has CDR1 SEHNR and CDR2 FQNEAQ (reference sequence). The CDR3 DNA is TGTGCCAGCAGCCTTAATCAGGGGGCTAGTAATGAAAAACTGTTTTTT. This encodes CASSLNQGASNEKLFF. Filled out from reference TRBV7-9 and TRBJ1-4, the complete variable domain reads DTGVSQNPRHKITKRGQNVTFRCDPISEHNRLYWYRQTLGQGPEFLTYFQNEAQLEKSRLLSDRFSAERPKGSFSTLEIQRTEQGDSAMYLCASSLNQGASNEKLFFGSGTQLSVL.

This sequence joins TRBV6-5 and TRBJ2-1, with 14 positions matching TRBD2. V dropped 5 bases and J dropped 4; count of bases not matched to a gene: 1. In germline, CDR1 is MNHEY, CDR2 SVGAGI. The length of the CDR3 is 15 residues. This CDR3 reads CASSRTSGGYNEQFF. In DNA, the CDR3 is TGTGCCAGCAGTAGGACTAGCGGGGGGTACAATGAGCAGTTCTTC.

The chain links TRBV7-9 to TRBJ1-6; maybe TRBD1 (5 bases). This CDR3 region has 14 residues. V dropped 4 bases and J dropped 7 bases, with 11 bases sitting between them. From germline, CDR1 is SEHNR and CDR2 FQNEAQ (reference sequence). The CDR3 loop is CASSWGEFNSPLHF. The CDR3 bases are TGTGCCAGCAGCTGGGGGGAGTTCAATTCACCCCTCCACTTT.

This sequence joins TRBV21-1 and TRBJ1-1. TRBV21-1 is reported as a pseudogene. The CDR3 extends over 13 amino acids. Here the CDR3 DNA reads TGTGCCAGCATCGGACTAACCTACACTGAAGCTTTCTTT. Protein sequence: CASIGLTYTEAFF.

The V call is TRBV7-8, the J call TRBJ2-3, with D perhaps matching TRBD2 (5 bases). Trimming pared 5 bases from V and 0 bases from J, leaving 12 bases between. The germline V gene encodes CDR1 SGHVS and CDR2 FQNEAQ. This CDR3 has 15 residues. CDR3 nucleotide sequence: TGTGCCAGCAGCCCCGGGAACCCTAGCACAGATACGCAGTATTTT. This gives the protein CASSPGNPSTDTQYF.

This clone was found once. The chain has TRBV28 and TRBJ2-3; 9 bases are shared with TRBD1. From germline, CDR1 is MDHEN and CDR2 SYDVKM. J was trimmed by 10 bases and V by 7 bases; bases with no gene match: 9. This CDR3 contains 13 residues. CDR3 DNA sequence: TGTGCCAGCACCCCGGGACAGGGTTGGGCGCAGTATTTT. This codes for CASTPGQGWAQYF.

The V and J genes are TRBV6-1 and TRBJ2-3, with D unclear. Germline CDR1 reads MNHNS; CDR2 reads SASEGT. This CDR3 is 13 amino acids long. V lost 8 bases to trimming and J lost 1 base, with 10 bases between them. As DNA, the CDR3 is TGTGCCAGCGTCAGCGTAGGCACAGATACGCAGTATTTT. Translation: CASVSVGTDTQYF.

V usage is TRBV4-3 and J usage is TRBJ2-1; D may be TRBD2 (6 bases). V lost 0 bases, J lost 9 bases, and 9 bases lay in between. CDR1 and CDR2 from the germline V gene are LGHNA and YSLEER. The CDR3 is made up of 13 amino acids. CDR3 amino acids: CASSQDRGFEQFF. The CDR3 DNA reads TGCGCCAGCAGCCAAGATCGGGGGTTTGAGCAGTTCTTC.

The rearrangement joins TRBV28 to TRBJ1-2; 7 positions match TRBD1. Per the germline V gene, CDR1 is MDHEN and CDR2 is SYDVKM. The CDR3 spans 13 residues. Trimming removed 6 bases from V and 4 bases from J; junction bases left unmatched: 5. CDR3: CASSPRDSYGYTF. In DNA, the CDR3 is TGTGCCAGCAGCCCCAGGGACAGCTATGGCTACACCTTC.

This chain links TRBV4-1 with TRBJ2-1; TRBD1 matches 7 bases. With V trimmed by 0 bases and J by 12 bases, 8 bases remained unmatched. The CDR3 length is 14 residues. Germline V gene data show CDR1 as MGHRA and CDR2 as YSYEKL. The DNA for the CDR3 is TGCGCCAGCAGCCAAGACGACAGGGCGAGGGGGCAGTTCTTC. The encoded protein is CASSQDDRARGQFF.

The CDR3 reads CASSPPGHALGDTEAFF. In DNA, the CDR3 is TGTGCCAGCTCACCACCGGGACATGCCTTAGGGGACACTGAAGCTTTCTTT. The chain employs TRBV18 and TRBJ1-1, with TRBD1 as a possible D gene (6 bases). Germline-derived CDR1 and CDR2 are KGHSH and LQKENI. This CDR3 spans 17 amino acids. V was clipped by 0 bases and J by 3 bases, with 17 bases between them.

The chain combines TRBV28 with TRBJ2-1; 9 nucleotides match TRBD1. The germline CDR1 and CDR2 sequences are MDHEN and SYDVKM. This CDR3 has 15 residues. V lost 4 bases and J lost 5; bases outside the gene matches: 6. CDR3 in DNA: TGTGCCAGCAGTTCTTTCGGGACAGGGAACAATGAGCAGTTCTTC. Translation gives CASSSFGTGNNEQFF.

The chain links TRBV28 to TRBJ1-3; possible D gene TRBD1, 6 bases. The CDR3 totals 14 residues. CDR1 is MDHEN, CDR2 SYDVKM, per germline. V was pared by 7 bases and J by 0 bases, with 10 bases between. CDR3 region: CASIQGVSGNTIYF. The CDR3 nucleotides read TGTGCCAGCATACAGGGTGTCTCTGGAAACACCATATATTTT. Complete variable domain (other parts from reference TRBV28 and TRBJ1-3): DVKVTQSSRYLVKRTGEKVFLECVQDMDHENMFWYRQDPGLGLRLIYFSYDVKMKEKGDIPEGYSVSREKKERFSLILESASTNQTSMYLCASIQGVSGNTIYFGEGSWLTVV.